This T cell receptor beta chain was retrieved from a study of T cell responses to AZD1222 COVID-19 vaccine. In this sample, this clone turned up once. Its antigen remains unidentified. Notes on the study in general: A mostly white British donor set with more females was recruited, and clonal diversity was possibly underestimated.

V was clipped by 3 bases and J by 10 bases; unmatched bases: 4. This CDR3 has 12 residues. Germline assignment: CDR1 MNHEY and CDR2 SMNVEV (reference sequence). This table comes from immunoSEQ multiplex PCR, and its TCRdb copy is limited to in-frame clones, with some not included. The sample includes some 86,000 clones, about 91% of them seen just once. The TCR comes from an adult in good health. The chain uses TRBV27 and TRBJ2-7; 9 bases match TRBD1. The specimen comprised peripheral blood, sampled on day 0 of AZD1222 vaccination. The CDR3 region has the DNA TGTGCCAGCAGTTTGGACAGGGGAACCCAGTACTTC. Translation: CASSLDRGTQYF.